This TCR beta chain emerged from a study of breast tumors, draining lymph nodes, adjacent tissues. Points from the study as a whole: Luminal-like breast cancer showed significantly higher tumor–nontumor repertoire similarity than basal-like.

TCRdb reprocessed the multiplex PCR reads via MiXCR and lists one record per CDR3 protein. The data show 30,000 to 40,000 distinct CDR3 sequences, approximately 37% seen once. Ten or more counts support this clonotype. Its antigen is unknown. CDR1 and CDR2 (germline): SGDLS, YYNGEE. The CDR3 consists of 16 residues. The ends lost 2 bases at V and 1 base at J; junction bases unmatched: 4. V is TRBV9 and J is TRBJ2-3, with 10 bases identical to TRBD1. Sequencing was performed on breast tumor tissue. The TCR comes from a female donor with breast cancer. Some clones in this sample may be carry-over from other donors' samples. CDR3 region: CASSVTGTGGTDTQYF. DNA of the CDR3: TGTGCCAGCAGCGTCACCGGGACAGGGGGCACAGATACGCAGTATTTT.